This TCR beta chain derives from a study of cytomegalovirus exposure and HLA in healthy donors. Whole-study findings and limits: A few CMV-associated chains proved CMV antigen-specific in vitro. A later analysis found that most CMV-associated TCR beta chains appeared HLA-restricted. The authors later found HLA-associated TCR beta chains more clonally expanded than equally common others. As was reported, the HLA-A and HLA-B alleles of most subjects were accurately predicted from TCR beta sequences.

CDR3 size: 15 residues. From germline, CDR1 is LGHNA and CDR2 YNFKEQ. V dropped 4 bases and J dropped 10; count of bases not matched to a gene: 14. This PCR relied on a set of 60 Vbeta primers and 13 Jbeta primers. Using immunoSEQ multiplex PCR, the repertoire was profiled, and TCRdb retains in-frame clones only, with some absent. In the table there are over 65,000 clones, approximately 78% of which are singletons. As to this clone: Its antigen is as yet unknown.

The chain carries TRBV4-2 and TRBJ1-1, with 8 positions matching TRBD1. The sequence was collected from a man aged 35 to 55 in good health and CMV-seronegative. The sequenced material came from PBMCs. DNA of the CDR3: TGTGCCAGCAGCCTATATGGGGCAGGGGGCGCTGGAGCTTTCTTT. Its protein is CASSLYGAGGAGAFF.